A selection of T cell receptor beta chains follows, all from one sample in a study of T cell responses to AZD1222 COVID-19 vaccine. The assay was immunoSEQ multiplex PCR, and TCRdb's table has in-frame clones only and misses some. The profile shows more than 85,000 clones, 90% to 95% of them singletons. This material consisted of peripheral blood, taken on day 0 of AZD1222 vaccination. These receptors were collected from an adult in good health. Each CDR3 is given with its conserved first and last residue. Fields, in order: V gene, D gene, J gene, clone size, CDR3 protein, CDR3 DNA. D genes are given only for firm matches. Size is stated for part of the rows, as once, few or many counts, or as a class when the clone is expanded.

TRBV18	-	TRBJ1-1	-	CASSPYYSNTEAFF	TGTGCCAGCTCACCCTACTATTCTAACACTGAAGCTTTCTTT
TRBV5-8	TRBD2	TRBJ2-3	-	CASSLLAGALDTQYF	TGTGCCAGCAGCTTGCTAGCGGGGGCTCTAGATACGCAGTATTTT
TRBV7-3	TRBD1	TRBJ1-1	-	CASSLGRGVGQRNTEAFF	TGTGCCAGCAGCTTAGGTAGAGGGGTGGGACAGAGGAACACTGAAGCTTTCTTT
TRBV5-1	TRBD2	TRBJ2-5	-	CASSRTSGAFQETQYF	TGCGCCAGCAGCCGGACTAGCGGGGCCTTCCAAGAGACCCAGTACTTC
TRBV9	-	TRBJ2-5	-	CASSVGGGVETQYF	TGTGCCAGCAGCGTAGGCGGCGGCGTGGAGACCCAGTACTTC
TRBV4-1	-	TRBJ1-2	-	CASSHVTYGYTF	TGCGCCAGCAGCCATGTAACCTATGGCTACACCTTC
TRBV5-1	TRBD1	TRBJ1-2	once	CASSSTPGTGYGYTF	TGCGCCAGCAGCTCCACCCCCGGGACAGGCTATGGCTACACCTTC
TRBV10-3	TRBD1	TRBJ1-2	-	CAITARGSHGYTF	TGTGCCATCACGGCCAGGGGGAGCCATGGCTACACCTTC
TRBV7-3	TRBD2	TRBJ2-3	-	CASSQTLAGGSDTQYF	TGTGCCAGCAGCCAAACCCTAGCGGGAGGGTCAGATACGCAGTATTTT
TRBV5-1	-	TRBJ1-5	-	CASSFQGWNQPQHF	TGCGCCAGCAGTTTTCAGGGATGGAATCAGCCCCAGCATTTT
TRBV29-1	TRBD1	TRBJ1-5	-	CSAQTGGGQPQHF	TGCAGCGCCCAGACAGGGGGCGGTCAGCCCCAGCATTTT
TRBV6-5	-	TRBJ1-3	-	CAGQENSGNTIYF	TGTGCCGGGCAGGAAAACTCTGGAAACACCATATATTTT
TRBV27	TRBD2	TRBJ2-3	-	CASSLLTSGSTDTQYF	TGTGCCAGCAGTTTACTGACTAGCGGGAGCACAGATACGCAGTATTTT
TRBV12-5	-	TRBJ2-7	-	CASGTGPGAHRYEQYF	TGTGCTAGTGGTACAGGACCGGGAGCCCATCGTTACGAGCAGTACTTC
TRBV27	-	TRBJ1-1	-	CASSLKDTSFTEAFF	TGTGCCAGCAGTTTAAAAGATACCTCTTTCACTGAAGCTTTCTTT
TRBV9	-	TRBJ1-1	-	CASSLASTEGSAFF	TGTGCCAGCAGCTTAGCCTCTACTGAGGGGTCAGCTTTCTTT
TRBV27	TRBD2	TRBJ2-1	-	CASSFSGGEYNEQFF	TGTGCCAGCAGTTTTAGCGGGGGGGAATACAATGAGCAGTTCTTC
TRBV18	-	TRBJ1-2	-	CASSRSGTSVYGYTF	TGTGCCAGCTCCCGATCAGGGACGTCTGTCTATGGCTACACCTTC
TRBV4-3	-	TRBJ1-1	once	CASSQGVVANTEAFF	TGCGCCAGCAGCCAAGGGGTTGTGGCGAACACTGAAGCTTTCTTT
TRBV4-3	-	TRBJ1-2	-	CASSQDRWEGTNYGYTF	TGCGCCAGCAGCCAAGATCGGTGGGAAGGGACTAACTATGGCTACACCTTC
TRBV2	TRBD2	TRBJ2-5	-	CASSGSIAGEGETQYF	TGTGCCAGCAGTGGGTCTATCGCGGGAGAGGGAGAGACCCAGTACTTC
TRBV9	-	TRBJ2-1	-	CASSGGGSYNEQFF	TGTGCCAGCAGCGGAGGGGGGTCCTACAATGAGCAGTTCTTC
TRBV5-1	TRBD2	TRBJ2-3	-	CASSLAGGSSTDTQYF	TGCGCCAGCAGCTTGGCCGGCGGGAGTAGCACAGATACGCAGTATTTT
TRBV9	-	TRBJ2-7	-	CASSVQGGVYEQYF	TGTGCCAGCAGCGTACAGGGGGGCGTTTACGAGCAGTACTTC
TRBV2	-	TRBJ2-1	-	CASSGPPLALF	TGTGCCAGCAGTGGACCCCCCTTAGCGCTCTTC
TRBV29-1	-	TRBJ1-2	-	CSVERVGDEGYTF	TGCAGCGTTGAAAGGGTAGGGGATGAGGGCTACACCTTC
TRBV27	-	TRBJ1-1	-	CASSSTRTTEAFF	TGTGCCAGCAGTTCTACTAGGACCACTGAAGCTTTCTTT
TRBV18	-	TRBJ1-1	-	CASSTYRESEAFF	TGTGCCAGCTCAACCTACAGGGAATCTGAAGCTTTCTTT
TRBV24-1	-	TRBJ1-6	-	CATSDLRGNSPLHF	TGTGCCACCAGTGATTTGCGGGGAAATTCACCCCTCCACTTT